The source of this TCR beta chain is a study of blood T cells in healthy people across ages. Study summary: With template switching, about one barcoded beta molecule was captured per two T cells. Broader study findings: Long-lived donors had more naive CD4+ cells and higher diversity than aged donors.

Trimming cost V 3 bases and J 0 bases, with 6 bases left between them. The CDR3 is made up of 15 amino acids. Primed by a sample-barcoded 5' primer and a J-beta primer mix, a second PCR proceeded for about 6 to 12 cycles. A 12-random-nucleotide template-switch adaptor tagged each cDNA molecule. TCRdb independently ran MiXCR on the 5' RACE reads; one entry per CDR3 protein. The sample includes fewer than 1.5 million distinct CDR3 sequences, around 42% of them seen just once. As for this clonotype: Antigen: not known.

The sample consisted of blood. The chain uses TRBV12-3 or TRBV12-4 and TRBJ2-6; D unclear. This receptor was identified in a woman aged 18-35 years in good health. Here the CDR3 DNA reads TGTGCCAGCAGTTTTTGGGACTCTGGGGCCAACGTCCTGACTTTC. Amino acid sequence: CASSFWDSGANVLTF.